The entry that follows covers one T cell receptor (beta chain) sequence. The antigen is undetermined. These data originate in a study of cytomegalovirus exposure and HLA in healthy donors. Participants comprised healthy donors of bone marrow. 13 Jbeta primers and 60 Vbeta primers were used for the PCR. Sequenced by immunoSEQ multiplex PCR; TCRdb stores in-frame clones only, minus some. Among around 150,000 clones listed, under 75% were seen once. From germline, CDR1 is LNHDA and CDR2 SQIVND (reference sequence). The CDR3 has 17 residues. The V gene end was trimmed by 4 bases and the J gene end by 2 bases; junction bases not matched to a gene: 8. Whole-study findings and limits: It was reported that TCR beta sequences correctly inferred the HLA-A and HLA-B alleles for most subjects.

Sequencing input: PBMCs. The TCR sequence derives from a woman in her sixties in good health and CMV-seropositive. The chain carries TRBV19 and TRBJ1-5; 10 nucleotides line up with TRBD1. The CDR3 protein is CASSRGDRGLGNQPQHF. The CDR3 nucleotides are TGTGCCAGTAGTAGGGGGGACAGGGGATTGGGCAATCAGCCCCAGCATTTT. The full variable domain, with the rest looked up from reference TRBV19 and TRBJ1-5, is DGGITQSPKYLFRKEGQNVTLSCEQNLNHDAMYWYRQDPGQGLRLIYYSQIVNDFQKGDIAEGYSVSREKKESFPLTVTSAQKNPTAFYLCASSRGDRGLGNQPQHFGDGTRLSIL.